This T cell receptor beta chain originates from a study of cytomegalovirus exposure and HLA in healthy donors. General observations from the study: A later analysis reportedly found fewer N-insertions in an Asian-associated ancestry cluster than the approximately 670-donor mean. The study put some 160 TCR beta chains on its list as cytomegalovirus-associated. Solely CMV serostatus was available to characterize immune exposure.

V was cut by 1 base and J by 0 bases, with 4 bases left in between. Germline CDR1 is GTSNPN and CDR2 is SVGIG (reference sequence). The CDR3 length is 13 residues. The PCR contained 60 Vbeta and 13 Jbeta primers. Profiled with immunoSEQ multiplex PCR; TCRdb holds only in-frame clones, not every one. The sample lists about 110,000 clones, over 70% occurring once. Details on this clone: Its antigen is undetermined.

The chain has TRBV30 and TRBJ2-1; D is unresolved. Sequencing was done on a sample of PBMCs. This clonotype was obtained from a boy between 10 and 17 years old in good health and CMV-seronegative. CDR3 region: CAWSDSSYNEQFF. CDR3 sequence (DNA): TGTGCCTGGAGTGACAGCTCCTACAATGAGCAGTTCTTC.